The text below deals with one T cell receptor (beta chain). Antigen: not known. Per germline, CDR1 MNHEY and CDR2 SVGAGI. This CDR3 is 14 amino acids long. V dropped 7 bases and J dropped 2; count of bases not matched to a gene: 7. The sample comes from a study of T cell repertoires in cytomegalovirus infection. For the study at large: CMV epitopes used comprised recently identified HLA-C-restricted ones and well-studied HLA-B-restricted ones. CMV infection and matching HLA type were both indicated by public TCR beta signatures.

TCRdb ran MiXCR on the reads and lists one entry per CDR3 protein. This table has about 400,000 distinct CDR3 sequences, just under 35% appearing once. Regarding the study as a whole: HLA-C-restricted CMV-specific TCR beta clonotypes prevailed in the ex vivo response. Individuals carrying CMV plus the relevant HLA were identified by cumulative frequency of public TCR beta families.

The sequence was obtained from a human donor in good health (CMV status not recorded). Some clones in this sample may be carry-over from other donors' samples. This chain joins TRBV6-5 and TRBJ2-7; 8 bases map to TRBD2. Sample: cultured PBMCs, taken from culture after CMV antigen stimulation. CDR3 DNA sequence: TGTGCCAGCACCTCAGCGGGAGTGGCCTACGAGCAGTACTTC. Protein: CASTSAGVAYEQYF.